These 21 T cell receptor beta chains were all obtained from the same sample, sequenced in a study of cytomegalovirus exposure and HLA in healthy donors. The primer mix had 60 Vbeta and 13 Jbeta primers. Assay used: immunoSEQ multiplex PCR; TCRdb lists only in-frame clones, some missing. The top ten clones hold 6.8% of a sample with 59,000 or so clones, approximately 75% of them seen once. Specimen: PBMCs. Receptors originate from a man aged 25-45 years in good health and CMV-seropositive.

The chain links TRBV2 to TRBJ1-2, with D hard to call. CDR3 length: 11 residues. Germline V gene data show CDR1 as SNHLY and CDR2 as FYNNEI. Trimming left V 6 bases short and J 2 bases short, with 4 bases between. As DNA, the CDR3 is TGTGCCAGCAGGGAGAACTATGGCTACACCTTC. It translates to CASRENYGYTF.

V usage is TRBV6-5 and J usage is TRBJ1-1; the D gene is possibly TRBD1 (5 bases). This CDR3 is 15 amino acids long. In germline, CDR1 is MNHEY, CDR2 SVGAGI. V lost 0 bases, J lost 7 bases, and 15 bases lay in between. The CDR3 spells CASSYSIGRVSEAFF. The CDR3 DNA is TGTGCCAGCAGTTACTCGATAGGCAGGGTCAGTGAAGCTTTCTTT.

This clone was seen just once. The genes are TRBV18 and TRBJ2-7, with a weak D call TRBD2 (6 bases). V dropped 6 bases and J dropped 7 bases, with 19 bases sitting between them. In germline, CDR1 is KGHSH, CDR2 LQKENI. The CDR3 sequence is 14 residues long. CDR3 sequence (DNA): TGTGCCAGCTCCCTTACAAGGGAGGTAGGTGAGCAGTACTTC. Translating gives CASSLTREVGEQYF. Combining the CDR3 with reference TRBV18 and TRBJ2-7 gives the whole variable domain NAGVMQNPRHLVRRRGQEARLRCSPMKGHSHVYWYRQLPEEGLKFMVYLQKENIIDESGMPKERFSAEFPKEGPSILRIQQVVRGDSAAYFCASSLTREVGEQYFGPGTRLTVT.

CDR3 amino acids: CATSSPGEGYEQYF. DNA of the CDR3: TGTGCCACCAGCAGTCCAGGGGAAGGGTACGAGCAGTACTTC. The chain recombines TRBV15 with TRBJ2-7; D possibly corresponds to TRBD1 (6 bases). CDR1 and CDR2 from the germline V gene are LNHNV and YYDKDF (reference sequence). The germline V and J ends were trimmed by 3 bases and 4 bases, with 13 bases remaining between them. The CDR3 has 14 residues.

The CDR3 DNA reads as TGTGCCAGCAGCCAGCCCCAGGCTATGAGTGAGCAGTTCTTC. Its translation: CASSQPQAMSEQFF. The chain couples TRBV4-2 to TRBJ2-1; unclear D gene. CDR3 size: 14 residues. Looked up from germline, CDR1 is LGHNA and CDR2 is YNFKEQ. V was pared by 3 bases and J by 9 bases, with 15 bases between.

The CDR3 protein is CSVGRYSGNTIYF. The CDR3 DNA reads TGCAGCGTTGGGAGGTACTCTGGAAACACCATATATTTT. This sequence joins TRBV29-1 and TRBJ1-3; D ambiguous. The CDR3 totals 13 residues. Germline CDR1 SQVTM, CDR2 ANQGSEA. V was clipped by 4 bases and J by 0 bases, with 7 bases between them.

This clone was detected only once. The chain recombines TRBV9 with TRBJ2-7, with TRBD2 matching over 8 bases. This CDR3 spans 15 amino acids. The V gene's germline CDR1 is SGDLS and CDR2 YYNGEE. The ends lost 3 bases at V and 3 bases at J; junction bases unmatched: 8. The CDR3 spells CASSATGTRFYEQYF. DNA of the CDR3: TGTGCCAGCAGCGCAACCGGGACTAGATTCTACGAGCAGTACTTC.

The CDR3 reads CASSQPRGLGFSYNEQFF. The CDR3 nucleotides read TGCGCCAGCAGCCAGCCAAGGGGGCTAGGCTTCTCCTACAATGAGCAGTTCTTC. V usage is TRBV4-1 and J usage is TRBJ2-1, with 7 positions matching TRBD1. This CDR3 contains 18 residues. Germline V gene data show CDR1 as MGHRA and CDR2 as YSYEKL. J gave up 0 bases and V 3 bases, and 11 bases lay outside the gene matches.

CDR3 amino acids: CSASADRDYGYTF. Here the CDR3 DNA reads TGCAGCGCCTCGGCCGACAGGGACTATGGCTACACCTTC. The chain links TRBV29-1 to TRBJ1-2; 7 nucleotides align to TRBD1. This CDR3 region has 13 residues. Unmatched junction bases numbered 8, after V lost 7 bases and J lost 3 bases. Germline lookup yields CDR1 SQVTM and CDR2 ANQGSEA.

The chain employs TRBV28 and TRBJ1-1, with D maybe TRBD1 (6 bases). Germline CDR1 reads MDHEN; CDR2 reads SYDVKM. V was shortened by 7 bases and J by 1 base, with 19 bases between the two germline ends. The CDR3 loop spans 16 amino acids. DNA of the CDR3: TGTGCCAGCACCCTCCTTGGGGGCCGGTCGAACACTGAAGCTTTCTTT. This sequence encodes CASTLLGGRSNTEAFF.

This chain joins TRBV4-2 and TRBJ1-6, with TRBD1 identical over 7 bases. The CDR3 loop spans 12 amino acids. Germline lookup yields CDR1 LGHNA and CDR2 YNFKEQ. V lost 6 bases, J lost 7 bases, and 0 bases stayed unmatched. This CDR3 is CASRTGNSPLHF. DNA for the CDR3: TGTGCCAGCAGGACAGGGAATTCACCCCTCCACTTT.

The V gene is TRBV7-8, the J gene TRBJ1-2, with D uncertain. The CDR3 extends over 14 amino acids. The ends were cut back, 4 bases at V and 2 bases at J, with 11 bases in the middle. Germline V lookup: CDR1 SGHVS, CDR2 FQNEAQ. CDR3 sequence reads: CASSSIASNYGYTF. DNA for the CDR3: TGTGCCAGCAGCTCTATCGCTTCCAACTATGGCTACACCTTC.

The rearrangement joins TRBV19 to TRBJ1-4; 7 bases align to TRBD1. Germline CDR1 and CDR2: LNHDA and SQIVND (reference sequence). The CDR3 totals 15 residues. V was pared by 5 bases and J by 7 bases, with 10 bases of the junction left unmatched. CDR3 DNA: TGTGCCAGTAGTCCATGGACAGGAGGGATTGAAAAACTGTTTTTT. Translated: CASSPWTGGIEKLFF.

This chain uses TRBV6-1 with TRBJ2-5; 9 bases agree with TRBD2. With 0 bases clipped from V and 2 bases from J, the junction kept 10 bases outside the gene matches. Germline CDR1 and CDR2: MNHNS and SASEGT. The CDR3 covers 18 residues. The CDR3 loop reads CASSEAPPGGGVQETQYF. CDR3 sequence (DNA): TGTGCCAGCAGTGAAGCGCCCCCCGGCGGGGGGGTTCAAGAGACCCAGTACTTC.

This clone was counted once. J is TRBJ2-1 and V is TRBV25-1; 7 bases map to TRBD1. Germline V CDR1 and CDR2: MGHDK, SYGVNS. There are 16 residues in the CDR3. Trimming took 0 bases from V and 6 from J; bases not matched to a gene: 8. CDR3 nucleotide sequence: TGTGCCAGCAGTGAATACGACAGGGTGGCCGGCAATGAGCAGTTCTTC. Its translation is CASSEYDRVAGNEQFF.

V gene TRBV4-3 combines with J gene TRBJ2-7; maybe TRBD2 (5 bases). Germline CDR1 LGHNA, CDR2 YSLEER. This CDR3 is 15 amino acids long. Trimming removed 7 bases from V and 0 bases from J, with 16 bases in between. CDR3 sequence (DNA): TGCGCCAGCAACCCGGAGGTCCGAAGCTCCTACGAGCAGTACTTC. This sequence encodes CASNPEVRSSYEQYF.

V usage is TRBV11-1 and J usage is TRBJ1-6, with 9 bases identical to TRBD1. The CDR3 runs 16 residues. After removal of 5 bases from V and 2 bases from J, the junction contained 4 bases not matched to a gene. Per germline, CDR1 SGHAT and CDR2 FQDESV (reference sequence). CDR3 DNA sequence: TGTGCCAGCAGCCCACGACAGGGGGCCTATAATTCACCCCTCCACTTT. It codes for CASSPRQGAYNSPLHF.

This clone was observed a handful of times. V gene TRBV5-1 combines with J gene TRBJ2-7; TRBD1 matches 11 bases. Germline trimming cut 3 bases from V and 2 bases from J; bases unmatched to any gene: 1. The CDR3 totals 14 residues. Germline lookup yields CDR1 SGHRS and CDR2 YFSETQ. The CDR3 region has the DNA TGCGCCAGCAGCTGGGACAGGGGGACCTACGAGCAGTACTTC. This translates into CASSWDRGTYEQYF.

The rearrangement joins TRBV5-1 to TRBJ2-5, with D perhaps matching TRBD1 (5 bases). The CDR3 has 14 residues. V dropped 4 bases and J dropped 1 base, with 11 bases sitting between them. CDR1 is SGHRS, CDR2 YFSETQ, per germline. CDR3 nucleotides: TGCGCCAGCAGCCATCAGGGTTCCCAAGAGACCCAGTACTTC. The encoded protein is CASSHQGSQETQYF. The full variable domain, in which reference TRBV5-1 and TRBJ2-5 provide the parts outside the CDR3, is KAGVTQTPRYLIKTRGQQVTLSCSPISGHRSVSWYQQTPGQGLQFLFEYFSETQRNKGNFPGRFSGRQFSNSRSEMNVSTLELGDSALYLCASSHQGSQETQYFGPGTRLLVL.

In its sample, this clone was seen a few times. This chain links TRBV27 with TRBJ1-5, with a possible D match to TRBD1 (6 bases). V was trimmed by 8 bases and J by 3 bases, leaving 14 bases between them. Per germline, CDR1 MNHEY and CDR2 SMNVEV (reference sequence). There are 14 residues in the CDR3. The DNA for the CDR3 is TGTGCCAGCGGTCCCAACAGGGCCAATCAGCCCCAGCATTTT. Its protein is CASGPNRANQPQHF.

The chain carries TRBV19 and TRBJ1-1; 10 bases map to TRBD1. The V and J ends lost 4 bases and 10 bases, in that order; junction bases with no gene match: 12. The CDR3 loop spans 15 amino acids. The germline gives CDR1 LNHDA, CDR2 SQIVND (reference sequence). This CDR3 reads CASSNTGQGSRGAFF. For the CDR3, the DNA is TGTGCCAGTAGTAACACGGGACAGGGGAGTCGAGGAGCTTTCTTT.